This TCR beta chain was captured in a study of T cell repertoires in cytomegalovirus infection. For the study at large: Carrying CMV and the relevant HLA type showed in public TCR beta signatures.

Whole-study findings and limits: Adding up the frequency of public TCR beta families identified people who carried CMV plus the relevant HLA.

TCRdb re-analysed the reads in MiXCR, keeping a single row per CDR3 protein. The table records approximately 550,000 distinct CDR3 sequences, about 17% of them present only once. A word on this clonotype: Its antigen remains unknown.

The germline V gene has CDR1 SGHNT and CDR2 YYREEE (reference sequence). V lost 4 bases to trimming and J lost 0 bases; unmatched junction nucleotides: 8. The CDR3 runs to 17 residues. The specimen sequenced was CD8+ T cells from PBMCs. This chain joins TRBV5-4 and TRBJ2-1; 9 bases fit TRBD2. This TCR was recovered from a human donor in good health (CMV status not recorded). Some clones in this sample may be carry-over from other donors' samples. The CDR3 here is CASSPPRSGSSYNEQFF. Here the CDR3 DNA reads TGTGCCAGCAGCCCCCCCCGTAGCGGGAGCTCCTACAATGAGCAGTTCTTC.